This T cell receptor (beta chain) was sequenced during a study of spatial heterogeneity in lung cancer (dated by TCRdb to between 2018 and 2021). Study-wide context: More beta-chain than alpha-chain transcripts were consistently detected, likely reflecting higher beta-chain transcript abundance. In the raw uncorrected reads, each unique combination of TCR and UMI appeared more than ten times on average. In non-small cell lung cancer, the study made a quantitative comparison of TCR alpha and beta repertoires among multiple tumor regions, matched nontumor lung and blood. TCR repertoire features were related to nonsynonymous mutation counts determined by whole-exome sequencing of tumor tissue. At surgery, 220 tumor regions, 61 to 65 matched nontumor lung samples and 56 PBMC samples were TCR-sequenced for both alpha and beta chains.

Ten or more counts support this clonotype. Its binding antigen is unknown. Per-nucleotide qualities are absent, and no much larger clonotype sits a single base away. What the work shows at the level of the full study, not this receptor alone: Additional single-cell paired TCR alpha and beta sequencing was considered necessary to confirm, at a functional level, the hypothesis that regional TCRs recognize regional mutations. Ubiquitous expanded tumor TCRs were found in blood more often at tumor resection than at routine follow-up.

Ends trimmed: V by 1 base, J by 11 bases; bases unmatched to a gene: 6. The CDR3 contains 14 residues, cysteine and phenylalanine counted. Only the CDR3 part of the read is kept: 42 bases, read in frame from the first base. Sequences DFQATT (CDR1) and SNEGSKA (CDR2) are obtained from the germline V gene (reference sequence). The method behind the library was 5' RACE. Sequencer: NextSeq 500. The TCR library protocol attached a unique molecular identifier to each TCR cDNA molecule to allow correction of PCR and sequencing errors. On the study's bioinformatics: Decombinator tools were used for TCR identification, UMI-based error correction and CDR3 extraction. TCRs above a frequency of 2 per 1,000, corresponding to the top 1% of the tumor frequency distribution, were defined as expanded. Rényi diversity was computed with the R vegan package after subsampling each repertoire 100 times to 5,000 TCRs. CDR3 similarity networks were constructed using string-kernel similarity of amino acid triplets, with links drawn between CDR3s whose pairwise similarity was above 0.82. In-frame beta chains were kept once TCRdb had trimmed the public reads at Q25 with fastp and called clones with MiXCR. Rows are unified per CDR3 protein, each entry keeping the most common DNA and genes. These V and J calls derive from TCRdb rather than the authors' analysis. Within this sample are tens of thousands of distinct CDR3 sequences, with over 4.5% of them counted one time only. The ten top clones hold approximately 35% of the sample.

The time point tag for this specimen amounts to: sample taken at primary tumor resection. Whole RNA extracted from tumor and nontumor lung tissue, or from cryopreserved PBMC samples, was used for TCR sequencing without cell sorting. The donors were more than 60 patients from the lung TRACERx cohort who had early-stage, untreated non-small cell lung cancer. A patient was chosen for TCR sequencing only when enough RNA was available from at least two tumor regions. The sample in question was PBMCs, obtained at surgery. This chain is built from TRBV20-1 and TRBJ1-6, with 9 middle bases fitting TRBD1. This TCR was recovered from a male donor with early-stage non-small cell lung cancer. The nucleotide sequence reads TGCAGTGCTAGAGGGGACAGGGTTCCGGCACCCCTCCACTTT. Translated, it reads CSARGDRVPAPLHF.